The clone carrying this TCR beta chain was detected a few times. Its antigen remains unknown. The source of the sample is a study of blood T cells in healthy people across ages. The study, taken as a whole, reports: Percentage of naive T cells showed a strong correlation with TCR beta diversity. Naive and antigen-experienced cells could not be conclusively compared, given unsorted PBMCs.

Through a sample-barcoded 5' primer and a J-beta primer mix, a second PCR was run for roughly 7 to 11 cycles. TCRdb fed the 5' RACE reads into MiXCR, producing one record per CDR3 protein. The sample lists more than 800,000 distinct CDR3 sequences, around 26% seen once, with 15% to 20% in the top ten. Donation came from healthy Caucasian individuals in Russia who were aged about 6 to 90. Between the trimmed V and J ends, which lost 5 bases and 11 bases, there was a span of 24 bases. The CDR3 is 15 amino acids. Germline lookup yields CDR1 SGHTA and CDR2 FQGNSA. The sample was blood. The V and J genes are TRBV7-2 and TRBJ2-5, with TRBD2 as a possible D gene (5 bases). The clonotype originates from an elderly woman in good health. CDR3 in amino acids: CASSLFQSPDGEQYF. CDR3 nucleotide sequence: TGTGCCAGCAGCCTTTTCCAAAGCCCCGACGGGGAGCAGTACTTC.